This T cell receptor beta chain was sequenced in a study of cytomegalovirus exposure and HLA in healthy donors. TCRdb keeps only in-frame clones here, not all; method: immunoSEQ multiplex PCR. The top ten clones hold 2.5% to 3.5% of a sample with about 260,000 clones, around 90% of them seen once. The donors formed part of the approximately 120-subject validation cohort, distinct from the roughly 600-subject first cohort. There are a few counts of this clone. The target antigen is unknown. Points from the study as a whole: Among TCR beta chains, those listed as cytomegalovirus-associated numbered some 170. Confirmation in vitro established that a few CMV-associated chains were specific for CMV antigens.

Specimen: PBMCs. The receptor was derived from a woman aged 25-40 years in good health and CMV-seronegative.

The CDR3 region has the DNA TGTGCCAGCAGTGCACAGGGATGGGTGCGCGAGCAGTACTTC. Encoded protein: CASSAQGWVREQYF. This sequence joins TRBV6-6 and TRBJ2-7, with a tentative D call TRBD1 (6 bases). The V gene's germline CDR1 is MNHNY and CDR2 SVGAGI (reference sequence). V was shortened by 5 bases and J by 6 bases, with 17 bases between the two germline ends. This CDR3 region has 14 residues.